These 12 T cell receptor beta chains were all obtained from the same sample, sequenced in a study of beta chain features in type 1 diabetes. Study-wide results and caveats: Type 1 diabetes patients had TCRB CDR3s that were shorter (moderately but significantly so) in all four CD4+ subsets.

No antigen is known for these receptors. Expressed TCRB transcripts got sequenced, as all isolated RNA was reverse transcribed. Sequencing used immunoSEQ multiplex PCR; TCRdb keeps in-frame clones, though not all of them. This sample has about 650,000 clones, with around 12% found just once. Sequencing was done on a sample of naive CD4+ T cells from blood. The source of these receptors is a man aged 30 to 39 with type 1 diabetes.

In its sample, this clone was seen a few times. The V and J genes are TRBV28 and TRBJ1-6, with TRBD1 identical over 7 bases. The junction had 9 bases not matched to a gene; V was cut back by 10 bases and J by 3 bases. This CDR3 region has 15 residues. Looked up from germline, CDR1 is MDHEN and CDR2 is SYDVKM. CDR3 protein: CATWGGTVYNSPLHF. For the CDR3, the DNA is TGTGCCACCTGGGGCGGGACAGTCTATAATTCACCCCTCCACTTT.

This clone was picked up a small number of times. V gene TRBV5-1 combines with J gene TRBJ1-2; 9 bases match TRBD1. This CDR3 contains 15 residues. CDR1 is SGHRS and CDR2 is YFSETQ in the germline V gene. Trimming removed 3 bases from V and 2 bases from J; junction bases left unmatched: 5. The CDR3 DNA is TGCGCCAGCAGCTCTGACAGGGGGAAGAACTATGGCTACACCTTC. This gives the protein CASSSDRGKNYGYTF.

In its sample, this clone was seen a few times. This chain connects TRBV7-9 to TRBJ1-5; 8 bases are a match to TRBD1. With V trimmed by 4 bases and J by 7 bases, 6 bases remained unmatched. The CDR3 has 14 amino acids. CDR1 SEHNR and CDR2 FQNEAQ come from the germline V gene (reference sequence). The CDR3 sequence is CASSSGQGLQPQHF. The CDR3 coding sequence is TGTGCCAGCAGCTCCGGACAGGGCTTGCAGCCCCAGCATTTT.

This clone was seen a handful of times. This chain uses TRBV5-4 with TRBJ2-5; D not resolved. Trimming took off 4 bases at V and 0 bases at J, with 7 bases between the two ends. There are 13 residues in the CDR3. Germline values: CDR1 SGHNT, CDR2 YYREEE (reference sequence). Here the CDR3 DNA reads TGTGCCAGCAGCAGCGCAGACCAAGAGACCCAGTACTTC. Protein: CASSSADQETQYF.

V gene TRBV20-1 combines with J gene TRBJ2-1; D may be TRBD1 (5 bases). This CDR3 comprises 11 residues. V lost 2 bases and J 9 bases, leaving 8 bases between the germline ends. CDR1 is DFQATT, CDR2 SNEGSKA, per germline (reference sequence). CDR3 sequence (DNA): TGCAGTGCTAGACTGGACATTGAGCAGTTCTTC. This gives the protein CSARLDIEQFF.

The V call is TRBV18, the J call TRBJ1-6; 10 bases are a match to TRBD1. Germline CDR1 reads KGHSH; CDR2 reads LQKENI. There are 15 residues in the CDR3. The trim removed 1 base at V and 10 bases at J, leaving 4 bases unmatched. The CDR3 nucleotides are TGTGCCAGCTCACCACTCCCGGGACAGGGGTCACCCCTCCACTTT. It encodes CASSPLPGQGSPLHF. The full variable domain, with the rest looked up from reference TRBV18 and TRBJ1-6, is NAGVMQNPRHLVRRRGQEARLRCSPMKGHSHVYWYRQLPEEGLKFMVYLQKENIIDESGMPKERFSAEFPKEGPSILRIQQVVRGDSAAYFCASSPLPGQGSPLHFGNGTRLTVT.

The gene calls are TRBV4-3 and TRBJ2-2; tentatively, D is TRBD1 (6 bases). The CDR3 spans 15 residues. Germline values: CDR1 LGHNA, CDR2 YSLEER. The V gene lost 0 bases and the J gene lost 5 bases, with 10 bases spanning the gap. CDR3: CASSQEAQGTGELFF. In DNA form, the CDR3 reads TGCGCCAGCAGCCAAGAGGCCCAGGGGACCGGGGAGCTGTTTTTT.

This clone occurred a few times. The gene calls are TRBV7-8 and TRBJ2-3, with TRBD2 identical over 11 bases. This CDR3 has 17 amino acids. V was clipped by 4 bases and J by 3 bases; unmatched bases: 9. The germline CDR1 and CDR2 sequences are SGHVS and FQNEAQ. In nucleotides, the CDR3 is TGTGCCAGCAGCTCCCTCTCCGGGACTAGCGGTACAGATACGCAGTATTTT. As protein: CASSSLSGTSGTDTQYF.

The CDR3 reads CASRRTGKRTGELFF. CDR3 nucleotide sequence: TGTGCCAGCAGAAGGACAGGGAAACGGACCGGGGAGCTGTTTTTT. V gene TRBV25-1 combines with J gene TRBJ2-2; 8 bases agree with TRBD1. The CDR3 covers 15 residues. Germline trimming cut 6 bases from V and 5 bases from J; bases unmatched to any gene: 8. The germline CDR1 and CDR2 sequences are MGHDK and SYGVNS.

The chain joins TRBV7-9 to TRBJ2-2, with 12 positions matching TRBD2. With V trimmed by 5 bases and J by 4 bases, 11 bases remained unmatched. CDR1 and CDR2 (germline): SEHNR, FQNEAQ (reference sequence). This CDR3 has 18 amino acids. This CDR3 reads CASSPHWTSGVPTGELFF. CDR3 nucleotides: TGTGCCAGCAGCCCTCACTGGACTAGCGGGGTGCCCACCGGGGAGCTGTTTTTT.

This clone turned up a few times. The CDR3 region has the DNA TGCAGCGCCGAGGTTGAATCCAATCAGCCCCAGCATTTT. It codes for CSAEVESNQPQHF. This sequence joins TRBV29-1 and TRBJ1-5, with D unresolved. Trimming removed 7 bases at V and 3 bases at J, with 13 bases between. CDR3 length: 13 amino acids. CDR1 SQVTM and CDR2 ANQGSEA come from the germline V gene. The full variable domain, completed using reference TRBV29-1 and TRBJ1-5, is SAVISQKPSRDICQRGTSLTIQCQVDSQVTMMFWYRQQPGQSLTLIATANQGSEATYESGFVIDKFPISRPNLTFSTLTVSNMSPEDSSIYLCSAEVESNQPQHFGDGTRLSIL.

This clone was counted only a few times. The rearrangement joins TRBV5-1 to TRBJ1-6; 8 nucleotides agree with TRBD1. The germline V gene encodes CDR1 SGHRS and CDR2 YFSETQ. V was pared by 0 bases and J by 5 bases, with 1 base of the junction left unmatched. The CDR3 contains 15 residues. Here the CDR3 DNA reads TGCGCCAGCAGCTTGGACAGGGGGAATAATTCACCCCTCCACTTT. Translating gives CASSLDRGNNSPLHF. Full variable domain (outside the CDR3, taken from reference TRBV5-1 and TRBJ1-6): KAGVTQTPRYLIKTRGQQVTLSCSPISGHRSVSWYQQTPGQGLQFLFEYFSETQRNKGNFPGRFSGRQFSNSRSEMNVSTLELGDSALYLCASSLDRGNNSPLHFGNGTRLTVT.